This T cell receptor (beta chain) was recorded in a study of T cell repertoires in cytomegalovirus infection. Study results and caveats: The study identified carriers of CMV plus the relevant HLA from cumulative public TCR beta family frequency.

Germline V gene sequence: CDR1 SGHTA, CDR2 FQGNSA. The CDR3 has 12 residues. Trimming took off 4 bases at V and 7 bases at J, with 8 bases between the two ends. Ten or more counts support this clonotype. The target antigen is unknown. Each CDR3 protein gets one entry after TCRdb re-called the reads with MiXCR. The table lists around 450,000 distinct CDR3 sequences, 25% to 40% of them singletons. The sequence came from a human donor in good health (CMV status not recorded). Some clones in this sample may be carry-over from other donors' samples. The rearrangement links TRBV7-2 to TRBJ2-1, with unresolved D. Sequences were obtained from PBMCs. The CDR3 loop reads CASSSYGNEQFF. The CDR3 DNA sequence: TGTGCCAGCAGCTCCTACGGTAATGAGCAGTTCTTC.